The T cell receptor (beta chain) under discussion was sequenced for a study of cytomegalovirus exposure and HLA in healthy donors. The CDR3 consists of 14 residues. CDR1 is MNHEY, CDR2 SVGAGI, per germline. With 6 bases removed from V and 0 bases from J, the gap between germline ends came to 12 bases. It was the approximately 130-subject validation cohort, separate from the roughly 700-subject first cohort, to which the donors belonged. This clone was recorded only once. What it binds is unknown. TCRdb's table, derived via immunoSEQ multiplex PCR, lists solely in-frame clones and lacks some. The sample consists of 150,000 or so clones, 80% to 90% of them appearing once. Study-level points and caveats: A later analysis found first-cohort TCR clusters tended to co-occur in the 90 to 150 validation repertoires. In vitro checks showed that a few CMV-associated chains really do target CMV antigens. Overall, approximately 150 TCR beta chains were annotated as cytomegalovirus-associated.

Input material: PBMCs. The origin of this receptor is a woman aged 18-29 years in good health and CMV-seropositive. The chain links TRBV6-5 to TRBJ2-7, with a possible D match to TRBD1 (5 bases). The CDR3 coding sequence is TGTGCCAGCAGCCTGACAGAGCGCTCCTACGAGCAGTACTTC. It translates to CASSLTERSYEQYF.